The 21 T cell receptor beta chains presented below share a single source sample, sequenced in a study of T cell clonality in common variable immunodeficiency. The data were produced by immunoSEQ multiplex PCR, yet TCRdb's version contains in-frame clones alone and is incomplete. The sample contains under 40,000 clones, none occurring once; 0.8% to 1% lies in the top ten. Sequences were obtained from peripheral blood mononuclear cells. The source is a person between 18 and 69 years old in good health.

This clone was detected ten times or more. The read ends 3 residues early relative to the CDR3; the germline J gene fills the gap. The chain joins TRBV7-9 to TRBJ2-7; 12 bases agree with TRBD2. Germline values: CDR1 SEHNR, CDR2 FQNEAQ (reference sequence). The CDR3 extends over 15 amino acids. Losses at the gene ends were 5 bases for V and 6 bases for J; bases not matched to a gene: 8. Partial CDR3 DNA: TGTGCCAGCAGCAGGACTAGCGGGACTTGGCCCGAG. Translating gives CASSRTSGTWPE. The complete CDR3 reads CASSRTSGTWPEQYF.

This clone has at least ten counts. The sequenced fragment ends 3 residues before the CDR3 boundary, so the rest is inferred from the germline J gene. The V call is TRBV30, the J call TRBJ2-3; the match to TRBD2 covers 7 bases. The CDR3 has 15 residues. V dropped 3 bases and J dropped 0; count of bases not matched to a gene: 6. Germline V gene sequence: CDR1 GTSNPN, CDR2 SVGIG (reference sequence). The sequenced CDR3 bases are TGTGCCTGGAGGCCAAGCGGGACTAGCACAGATACG. Its protein product is CAWRPSGTSTDT. In full, the CDR3 reads CAWRPSGTSTDTQYF.

This clone was observed a few times. Sequencing ends 3 residues short of the CDR3 end; the germline J gene provides the rest. This specimen includes other DNA sequences encoding the same CDR3. This chain joins TRBV19 and TRBJ2-7; 9 positions agree with TRBD2. The CDR3 totals 14 residues. With V trimmed by 5 bases and J by 6 bases, 8 bases remained unmatched. Germline CDR1 reads LNHDA; CDR2 reads SQIVND (reference sequence). CDR3 residues: CASSLRLAGPEQYF. The part of the CDR3 DNA that was read is TGTGCCAGTAGTTTGAGGCTAGCGGGGCCCGAG.

This clone showed up many times. The read is 3 residues too short to cover the CDR3 end, so that end is filled in from the germline J gene. V is TRBV19 and J is TRBJ2-1; TRBD2 aligns across 10 bases. The CDR3 is 18 amino acids. CDR1 and CDR2 (germline): LNHDA, SQIVND (reference sequence). V lost 7 bases to trimming and J lost 1 base; unmatched junction nucleotides: 13. CDR3 region: CASNKGSGSGGSYNEQFF. The covered CDR3 bases are TGTGCCAGTAATAAAGGGTCGGGTAGCGGGGGGTCCTACAATGAG.

This clone was detected many times. The read terminates 3 residues before the CDR3 end, so the remaining end is supplied by the germline J gene. This chain joins TRBV13 and TRBJ2-1; 8 bases are shared with TRBD2. The CDR3 consists of 13 residues. V lost 5 bases and J lost 5; bases outside the gene matches: 2. CDR1 is PRHDT and CDR2 is FYEKMQ in the germline V gene (reference sequence). CDR3 sequence reads: CASSTGLDNEQFF. The CDR3 bases that were read are TGTGCCAGCAGCACGGGACTAGACAATGAG.

The table lists this clone with many counts. The missing CDR3 end, 3 residues past where the read stops, is filled in from the germline J gene. The chain links TRBV4-2 to TRBJ1-1; weak D call: TRBD1 (6 bases). Germline lookup yields CDR1 LGHNA and CDR2 YNFKEQ. The CDR3 runs 15 residues. V lost 5 bases and J 1 base, leaving 14 bases between the germline ends. CDR3 bases read: TGTGCCAGCAGCTTGCCGGTACAGGGGAACACTGAA. The encoded protein is CASSLPVQGNTE. The whole CDR3 sequence is CASSLPVQGNTEAFF.

This clone was observed many times. The read terminates 3 residues before the CDR3 end, so the remaining end is supplied by the germline J gene. The V and J genes are TRBV20-1 and TRBJ2-7, with 8 nucleotides matching TRBD1. The CDR3 extends over 14 amino acids. Trimming removed 3 bases from V and 5 bases from J; junction bases left unmatched: 9. The germline V gene has CDR1 DFQATT and CDR2 SNEGSKA (reference sequence). The DNA read from the CDR3 is TGCAGTGCTAGTAGTCAGGGGGCTCCCCACGAG. Translated: CSASSQGAPHE. The whole CDR3 region reads CSASSQGAPHEQYF.

This clone was observed many times. The DNA ends 3 residues before the CDR3 does, and the rest of the CDR3 is filled in from the germline J gene. The chain has TRBV10-3 and TRBJ2-3; the match to TRBD2 covers 7 bases. The CDR3 runs to 15 residues. The germline V gene encodes CDR1 ENHRY and CDR2 SYGVKD. V lost 4 bases, J lost 2 bases, and 6 bases stayed unmatched. CDR3 DNA, as far as it was read: TGTGCCATCAGTGGTACTAGCGAACTCACAGATACG. As protein: CAISGTSELTDT. The whole CDR3 protein reads CAISGTSELTDTQYF.

This clone appeared many times. The CDR3 end lies 3 residues beyond the end of the read and is filled in from the germline J gene. The V and J genes are TRBV19 and TRBJ2-7; possible D gene TRBD1, 7 bases. The V and J ends lost 2 bases and 6 bases respectively, with 14 bases between them. Germline CDR1 is LNHDA and CDR2 is SQIVND (reference sequence). The CDR3 covers 14 residues. The covered CDR3 bases are TGTGCCAGTAGTATATTCAGGGGGGCCAGCGAG. Encoded protein: CASSIFRGASE. The CDR3, in full, reads CASSIFRGASEQYF.

This clone was observed at least ten times. The CDR3 extends 3 residues past the end of the read, so its final part is completed from the germline J gene. The V and J genes are TRBV27 and TRBJ1-1; D unresolved. Germline CDR1 is MNHEY and CDR2 is SMNVEV (reference sequence). V dropped 5 bases and J dropped 4 bases, with 11 bases sitting between them. The CDR3 loop spans 13 amino acids. The CDR3: CASSRLRITEAFF. CDR3 DNA, as far as it was read: TGTGCCAGCAGTAGACTCCGAATCACTGAA.

This clone was observed at least ten times. Germline is not matched at one junction end, which may reflect a read error. The CDR3 end is not reached by the read, which stops 3 residues before it; the germline J gene fills it in. V usage is TRBV4-2 and J usage is TRBJ2-1; 13 bases align to TRBD2. This CDR3 comprises 16 residues. Germline V lookup: CDR1 LGHNA, CDR2 YNFKEQ. The CDR3 is CASSLGLAGDLNEQFF. The CDR3 bases that were read are TGCGCCAGCAGCCTTGGACTAGCGGGAGATCTCAATGAG.

This clone was observed at least ten times. Sequencing ends 3 residues short of the CDR3 end; the germline J gene provides the rest. V usage is TRBV30 and J usage is TRBJ1-6, with D uncertain. The germline V and J ends were trimmed by 0 bases and 7 bases, with 7 bases remaining between them. CDR3 size: 13 residues. In germline, CDR1 is GTSNPN, CDR2 SVGIG (reference sequence). The DNA read from the CDR3 is TGTGCCTGGAGTGTAGTACAGAATTCACCC. Translated: CAWSVVQNSP. The CDR3 in full is CAWSVVQNSPLHF.

The sample holds many counts of this clone. The read ends 3 residues shy of where the CDR3 ends; the end is completed using the germline J gene. This chain connects TRBV7-8 to TRBJ1-2; D might be TRBD1 (6 bases). V shed 6 bases and J shed 1 base, with 12 bases lying between them. This CDR3 is 14 amino acids long. The germline CDR1 and CDR2 sequences are SGHVS and FQNEAQ. The CDR3 here is CASRYNRDNYGYTF. CDR3 DNA, as far as it was read: TGTGCCAGCAGATACAACAGGGATAACTATGGC.

This clone was picked up many times. Read sequence stops 3 residues before the CDR3 end, and the germline J gene provides the missing end. This rearrangement joins TRBV30 to TRBJ1-1, with TRBD1 matching 8 bases. The CDR3 is made up of 16 amino acids. Losses at the gene ends were 2 bases for V and 3 bases for J; bases not matched to a gene: 11. Germline lookup yields CDR1 GTSNPN and CDR2 SVGIG (reference sequence). The sequenced part of the CDR3 DNA is TGTGCCTGGAGTTTAGGAGGACAGGGTGGATACACTGAA. Its protein product is CAWSLGGQGGYTE. The full-length CDR3 reads as CAWSLGGQGGYTEAFF.

This clone came up many times. The read terminates 3 residues ahead of where the CDR3 ends, so the germline J gene completes it. J is TRBJ2-3 and V is TRBV2; D is undetermined. CDR1 is SNHLY, CDR2 FYNNEI, per germline. The CDR3 contains 11 residues. V was pared by 8 bases and J by 3 bases, with 6 bases between. CDR3 DNA (partial): TGTGCCAGCGTATTGACAGATACG. Its translation: CASVLTDT. The whole CDR3 reads CASVLTDTQYF. Full variable domain (rest looked up from reference TRBV2 and TRBJ2-3): EPEVTQTPSHQVTQMGQEVILRCVPISNHLYFYWYRQILGQKVEFLVSFYNNEISEKSEIFDDQFSVERPDGSNFTLKIRSTKLEDSAMYFCASVLTDTQYFGPGTRLTVL.

In this sample, this clone turned up many times. One end of the junction is discordant with germline, which a read error may explain. The observed sequence ends 3 residues before the CDR3 terminus, with the missing tail filled in from the germline J gene. The chain joins TRBV4-2 to TRBJ2-7; the D is unclear. Germline assignment: CDR1 LGHNA and CDR2 YNFKEQ. This CDR3 spans 15 amino acids. Partial CDR3 DNA: TGCGCCAGCAGCCAAGAGCACAGTGACCCCTACGAG. Encoded protein: CASSQEHSDPYE. The whole CDR3 sequence is CASSQEHSDPYEQYF.

This clone has at least ten counts. Read data end 3 residues before the CDR3 end; the end is taken from the germline J gene. The chain has TRBV20-1 and TRBJ2-1; D gene uncertain. V was shortened by 4 bases and J by 5 bases, with 12 bases between the two germline ends. CDR3 length: 13 residues. CDR1 DFQATT and CDR2 SNEGSKA come from the germline V gene (reference sequence). The CDR3: CSAKVNNDNEQFF. The DNA read from the CDR3 is TGCAGTGCTAAAGTTAACAATGACAATGAG.

This clone has only a few counts. Coverage ceases 3 residues before the CDR3 finishes, and the germline J gene fills in the end. J is TRBJ2-5 and V is TRBV18; D possibly corresponds to TRBD2 (5 bases). The CDR3 is 13 residues long. The ends were cut back, 6 bases at V and 5 bases at J, with 13 bases in the middle. Germline V gene data show CDR1 as KGHSH and CDR2 as LQKENI. The CDR3 protein is CASSLQAGETQYF. The sequenced part of the CDR3 DNA is TGTGCCAGCTCTCTCCAGGCGGGTGAGACC.

This clone showed up many times. This chain's CDR3 is CSARKREGGTDTQYF. The part of the CDR3 DNA that was read is TGCAGTGCTAGAAAGCGGGAGGGCGGGACAGATACG. The gene calls are TRBV20-1 and TRBJ2-3; TRBD2 matches at 10 bases. Coverage ceases 3 residues before the CDR3 finishes, and the germline J gene fills in the end. With 2 bases clipped from V and 3 bases from J, the junction kept 5 bases outside the gene matches. This CDR3 spans 15 amino acids. The V gene's germline CDR1 is DFQATT and CDR2 SNEGSKA (reference sequence).

This clone has ten or more counts. The read ends 3 residues shy of where the CDR3 ends; the end is completed using the germline J gene. The chain is built from TRBV19 and TRBJ2-5; no definite D call. Looked up from germline, CDR1 is LNHDA and CDR2 is SQIVND (reference sequence). Trimming removed 5 bases from V and 2 bases from J, with 6 bases in between. The CDR3 runs 12 residues. CDR3 DNA, as far as it was read: TGTGCCAGTAGTTCGGTACAAGAGACC. Encoded protein: CASSSVQET. In full, the CDR3 is CASSSVQETQYF.

This clone was found many times. This chain's CDR3 is CAWSAGTIYEQYF. Partial CDR3 DNA: TGTGCCTGGAGCGCCGGGACAATCTACGAG. J is TRBJ2-7 and V is TRBV30; maybe TRBD1 (6 bases). The read finishes 3 residues shy of the CDR3 end, and the germline J gene is used to complete it. The CDR3 length is 13 residues. Germline assignment: CDR1 GTSNPN and CDR2 SVGIG (reference sequence). Trimming removed 3 bases at V and 3 bases at J, with 12 bases between.